This paragraph covers one T cell receptor beta chain sequence. Its antigen is not known. The junction shows a germline mismatch at one end, possibly a read error. Germline V CDR1 and CDR2: LNHNV, YYDKDF (reference sequence). The CDR3 has 16 amino acids. The data belong to a study of CD8+CD57+ T cells in acquired aplastic anemia. As for the study in general: Sorted CD4+ and CD8+ cells gave a mean 3.2 ug DNA, range 0.2 to 27.4 ug. There were 11 million or so reads, on average, for CD4+ cells from healthy donors. Study observations and caveats: Controls and patients did not differ significantly in CD8+ Simpson's diversity.

TCR beta VDJ combinations and CDR3 sequences were profiled from genomic DNA. TCRdb reprocessed the reads with MiXCR, giving one entry per CDR3 protein. This sample has 150,000 or so distinct CDR3 sequences, with 55% to 70% found just once. The sequenced sample consisted of sorted CD4+, CD8+, or CD8+CD57+ T cells (not recorded which) from PBMCs. The source of this sequence is a human donor in good health. This chain links TRBV15 with TRBJ2-1; tentative D call: TRBD2 (6 bases). As DNA, the CDR3 is TGTGCCACCAGCATAAATGGGGACTTGGGTTACAATGCGCAGTTCTTC. Amino acid sequence: CATSINGDLGYNAQFF.